This T cell receptor (beta chain) was captured in a study of long-term antiretroviral therapy in people with HIV. At the survey level, the v3.0 immunoSEQ assay was run. Samples were sequenced targeting about 40,000-55,000 T-cell genomes each. The protocol was immunoSEQ multiplex PCR, while the TCRdb copy is restricted to in-frame clones and leaves out a portion. The data contain about 30,000 clones, approximately 84% of them singletons. In the case of this clone: Its matching antigen is unknown.

Trimming took 6 bases from V and 3 from J; bases not matched to a gene: 11. Germline-derived CDR1 and CDR2 are MNHEY and SVGAGI. CDR3 length: 15 residues. Study conclusions and caveats: When set beside controls, HIV repertoires had CDR3 length ranges that were narrower. At every time point, clones expanded before ART dominated the repertoire. ART adherence, viral resistance and therapy changes were undocumented.

The material was unsorted PBMCs, obtained about 2.7 years before starting antiretroviral therapy. This sequence originates from a woman aged 25 to 45 with HIV. The gene calls are TRBV6-5 and TRBJ2-7; 7 nucleotides match TRBD1. The CDR3 here is CASSESDRVGYEQYV. Written as DNA, the CDR3 is TGTGCCAGCAGCGAATCTGACAGGGTGGGCTACGAGCAGTACGTC.